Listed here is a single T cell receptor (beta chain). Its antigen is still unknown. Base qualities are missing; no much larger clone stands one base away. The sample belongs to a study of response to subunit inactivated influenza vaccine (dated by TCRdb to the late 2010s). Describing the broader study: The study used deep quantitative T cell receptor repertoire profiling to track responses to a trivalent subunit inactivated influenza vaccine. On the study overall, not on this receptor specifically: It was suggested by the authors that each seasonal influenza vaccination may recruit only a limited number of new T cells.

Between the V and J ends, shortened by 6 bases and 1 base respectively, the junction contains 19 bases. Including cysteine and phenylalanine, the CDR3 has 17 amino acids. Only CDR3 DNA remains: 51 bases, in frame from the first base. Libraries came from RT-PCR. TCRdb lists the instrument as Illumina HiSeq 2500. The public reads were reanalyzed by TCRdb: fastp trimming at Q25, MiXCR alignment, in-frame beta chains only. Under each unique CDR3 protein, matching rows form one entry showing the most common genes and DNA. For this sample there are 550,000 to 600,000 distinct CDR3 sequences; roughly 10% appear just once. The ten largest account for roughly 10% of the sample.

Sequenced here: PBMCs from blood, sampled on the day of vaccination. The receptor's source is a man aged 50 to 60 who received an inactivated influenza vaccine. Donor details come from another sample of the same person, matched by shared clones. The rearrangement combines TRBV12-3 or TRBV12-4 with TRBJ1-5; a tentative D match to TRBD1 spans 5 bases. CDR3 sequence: CASSYIGQPGSNQPQHF. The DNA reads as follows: TGTGCCAGCAGCTATATAGGCCAGCCAGGGAGCAATCAGCCCCAGCATTTT.